There are a few counts of the clone carrying this T cell receptor (beta chain). The antigen is not known. Each of the donors had 9 to 10 milliliters of peripheral blood drawn into EDTA-treated Vacutainer tubes. Each sample provided at least 6 micrograms of extracted total RNA. Germline trimming cut 1 base from V and 5 bases from J; bases unmatched to any gene: 9. The CDR3 is made up of 16 amino acids. The germline CDR1 and CDR2 sequences are DFQATT and SNEGSKA (reference sequence). The data stem from a study of blood T cells in healthy people across ages. Study-wide findings and caveats: Naive CD4+ cell counts and diversity both ran higher in long-lived than in aged donors.

With a J-beta primer mix and a sample-barcoded 5' primer, a second PCR ran 7 to 11 cycles. With 12 random nucleotides, a template-switch adaptor tagged each individual cDNA molecule. TCRdb independently ran MiXCR on the 5' RACE reads; one entry per CDR3 protein. The repertoire includes 600,000 or so distinct CDR3 sequences, 21% of them detected once, and 3% to 4% sits in the top ten. This chain joins TRBV20-1 and TRBJ2-5; TRBD1 aligns across 11 bases. The source is a man between 65 and 85 years old in good health. The sequencing input was blood. The CDR3 here is CSARVPGQGVVETQYF. The CDR3, as DNA: TGCAGTGCTAGAGTTCCGGGACAGGGGGTCGTGGAGACCCAGTACTTC.